Following are 24 T cell receptor beta chains from one sample sequenced in a study of blood T cell repertoires in COVID-19. Measured with immunoSEQ multiplex PCR; TCRdb has only the in-frame clones, and not every one. The data hold around 240,000 clones, with about 83% observed a single time. Material: PBMCs or T cells enriched from blood (not recorded which). All receptors derive from a woman aged 45 to 65 who had recovered from COVID-19.

This chain joins TRBV4-3 and TRBJ1-3, with TRBD1 matching 8 bases. CDR3 size: 17 residues. Germline V lookup: CDR1 LGHNA, CDR2 YSLEER. V lost 1 base and J lost 4; bases outside the gene matches: 9. Here the CDR3 reads CASSQGTGYGSGNTIYF. Written as DNA, the CDR3 is TGCGCCAGCAGCCAAGGGACAGGGTATGGGTCCGGAAACACCATATATTTT.

This chain joins TRBV7-3 and TRBJ2-7, with D perhaps TRBD2 (6 bases). Germline V gives CDR1 SGHTA, CDR2 FQGTGA. V lost 5 bases and J lost 6, with 14 bases in between. The CDR3 covers 13 residues. The CDR3: CASSAGFDGEQYF. In DNA, the CDR3 is TGTGCCAGCAGCGCGGGGTTCGACGGCGAGCAGTACTTC. Complete variable domain (other parts from reference TRBV7-3 and TRBJ2-7): GAGVSQTPSNKVTEKGKYVELRCDPISGHTALYWYRQSLGQGPEFLIYFQGTGAADDSGLPNDRFFAVRPEGSVSTLKIQRTERGDSAVYLCASSAGFDGEQYFGPGTRLTVT.

This sequence joins TRBV7-9 and TRBJ2-3, with 11 bases matching TRBD2. With V trimmed by 4 bases and J by 3 bases, 6 bases remained unmatched. Germline V gives CDR1 SEHNR, CDR2 FQNEAQ (reference sequence). The CDR3 loop spans 16 amino acids. The chain's CDR3 is CASSYLAGGPTDTQYF. The CDR3 DNA reads TGTGCCAGCAGCTACCTAGCGGGGGGCCCGACAGATACGCAGTATTTT.

This CDR3 reads CASTAGGRAYGYTF. The CDR3 region has the DNA TGTGCCAGCACCGCGGGGGGTCGGGCCTATGGCTACACCTTC. The chain combines TRBV9 with TRBJ1-2; possible D gene TRBD1, 5 bases. The V gene's germline CDR1 is SGDLS and CDR2 YYNGEE. Trimming removed 6 bases from V and 4 bases from J, with 16 bases in between. CDR3 size: 14 residues.

The chain recombines TRBV7-2 with TRBJ1-4; D ambiguous. The CDR3 contains 13 residues. CDR1 and CDR2 (germline): SGHTA, FQGNSA. V lost 1 base, J lost 8 bases, and 8 bases lay in between. This CDR3 reads CASSLEPREKLFF. The CDR3 bases are TGTGCCAGCAGCTTAGAGCCTCGGGAAAAACTGTTTTTT.

V and J are TRBV6-4 and TRBJ2-3, with a possible D match to TRBD2 (5 bases). CDR3 length: 13 residues. Germline CDR1 and CDR2: MRHNA and SNTAGT. Trimming pared 5 bases from V and 2 bases from J, leaving 8 bases between. The CDR3, as DNA: TGTGCCAGCAGTCGGGAATACACAGATACGCAGTATTTT. Translated, it gives CASSREYTDTQYF.

This chain uses TRBV7-3 with TRBJ2-1; the match to TRBD1 covers 7 bases. V shed 3 bases and J 0 bases; nucleotides not matched to a gene: 2. This CDR3 has 15 residues. The V gene's germline CDR1 is SGHTA and CDR2 FQGTGA. CDR3 sequence: CASSFNRGSYNEQFF. The CDR3 coding sequence is TGTGCCAGCAGCTTTAACAGGGGCTCCTACAATGAGCAGTTCTTC.

The chain links TRBV9 to TRBJ1-2; 9 bases line up with TRBD1. This CDR3 has 14 amino acids. V lost 4 bases, J lost 6 bases, and 7 bases stayed unmatched. The germline V gene encodes CDR1 SGDLS and CDR2 YYNGEE. CDR3 region: CASSTQQGANGYTF. In nucleotides, the CDR3 is TGTGCCAGCAGCACCCAACAGGGGGCGAATGGCTACACCTTC. The full variable domain, with the rest looked up from reference TRBV9 and TRBJ1-2, is DSGVTQTPKHLITATGQRVTLRCSPRSGDLSVYWYQQSLDQGLQFLIQYYNGEERAKGNILERFSAQQFPDLHSELNLSSLELGDSALYFCASSTQQGANGYTFGSGTRLTVV.

The V call is TRBV3-1 (or the pseudogene TRBV3-2), the J call TRBJ1-4, with D maybe TRBD1 (6 bases). V was cut by 4 bases and J by 7 bases, with 16 bases left in between. CDR1 and CDR2 from the germline V gene are LGHDT and YNNKEL (reference sequence). CDR3 size: 15 residues. The CDR3 DNA follows: TGTGCCAGCAGCCGACCGACAGGACGCGGTGAAAAACTGTTTTTT. It specifies CASSRPTGRGEKLFF.

V is TRBV13 and J is TRBJ2-2, with D tentatively TRBD1 (6 bases). V was cut by 6 bases and J by 4 bases, with 18 bases left in between. The V gene's germline CDR1 is PRHDT and CDR2 FYEKMQ (reference sequence). The CDR3 totals 16 residues. The CDR3 DNA is TGTGCCAGCAGGAAGATGACCGGGACAAGCACCGGGGAGCTGTTTTTT. This encodes CASRKMTGTSTGELFF.

This clone was detected only once. This same CDR3 is encoded by further DNA sequences in the sample. The chain recombines TRBV30 with TRBJ1-2, with D hard to call. V lost 4 bases to trimming and J lost 2 bases, with 11 bases between them. The CDR3 consists of 13 residues. The germline CDR1 and CDR2 sequences are GTSNPN and SVGIG (reference sequence). This CDR3 is CAWTRTGNYGYTF. The DNA of the CDR3 is TGTGCCTGGACCCGGACGGGGAACTATGGCTACACCTTC.

The V gene is TRBV30, the J gene TRBJ2-5; 10 bases align to TRBD2. V was pared by 0 bases and J by 5 bases, with 3 bases of the junction left unmatched. This CDR3 region has 14 residues. Germline V gives CDR1 GTSNPN, CDR2 SVGIG (reference sequence). CDR3 residues: CAWSVGLALETQYF. The CDR3 region has the DNA TGTGCCTGGAGTGTGGGACTAGCGTTGGAGACCCAGTACTTC. Variable domain in full (rest from reference TRBV30 and TRBJ2-5): SQTIHQWPATLVQPVGSPLSLECTVEGTSNPNLYWYRQAAGRGLQLLFYSVGIGQISSEVPQNLSASRPQDRQFILSSKKLLLSDSGFYLCAWSVGLALETQYFGPGTRLLVL.

The sample holds many counts of this clone. V and J are TRBV3-1 (or the pseudogene TRBV3-2) and TRBJ1-6; no definite D call. The CDR3 loop spans 16 amino acids. Germline V gene lookup returns CDR1 LGHDT and CDR2 YNNKEL (reference sequence). V was clipped by 3 bases and J by 0 bases, with 9 bases between them. The CDR3 DNA reads as TGTGCCAGCAGCCAGACACGAAGCTCCTATAATTCACCCCTCCACTTT. Translation gives CASSQTRSSYNSPLHF.

V and J are TRBV7-8 and TRBJ2-7, with 7 bases matching TRBD2. The V gene's germline CDR1 is SGHVS and CDR2 FQNEAQ. Germline trimming cut 1 base from V and 7 bases from J; bases unmatched to any gene: 4. This CDR3 is built from 13 residues. The CDR3 reads CASSLDGRWEQYF. CDR3 sequence (DNA): TGTGCCAGCAGCTTAGACGGGAGGTGGGAGCAGTACTTC. The full variable domain, in which reference TRBV7-8 and TRBJ2-7 provide the parts outside the CDR3, is GAGVSQSPRYKVAKRGQDVALRCDPISGHVSLFWYQQALGQGPEFLTYFQNEAQLDKSGLPSDRFFAERPEGSVSTLKIQRTQQEDSAVYLCASSLDGRWEQYFGPGTRLTVT.

V gene TRBV10-3 combines with J gene TRBJ2-3; 8 nucleotides match TRBD2. CDR3 length: 14 amino acids. Losses at the gene ends were 6 bases for V and 2 bases for J; bases not matched to a gene: 4. Germline values: CDR1 ENHRY, CDR2 SYGVKD. CDR3 sequence: CAIRAGRVTDTQYF. The CDR3 DNA sequence: TGTGCCATCAGGGCCGGGAGGGTCACAGATACGCAGTATTTT.

The gene calls are TRBV7-8 and TRBJ1-1; D may be TRBD1 (6 bases). The CDR3 extends over 15 amino acids. Germline CDR1 is SGHVS and CDR2 is FQNEAQ. Trimming took 1 base from V and 2 from J, leaving 11 bases between them. CDR3 in DNA: TGTGCCAGCAGCTTAGGCACAGGGAGAAACACTGAAGCTTTCTTT. Its translation is CASSLGTGRNTEAFF.

The gene calls are TRBV7-8 and TRBJ1-2, with 8 bases that match TRBD1. Germline CDR1 and CDR2: SGHVS and FQNEAQ. The CDR3 is 16 amino acids. V lost 2 bases to trimming and J lost 4 bases; unmatched junction nucleotides: 9. CDR3 nucleotides: TGTGCCAGCAGCTTATTCTTGGGGGGGACAGGCTATGGCTACACCTTC. This translates into CASSLFLGGTGYGYTF.

The chain recombines TRBV2 with TRBJ2-7; D may be TRBD2 (6 bases). The CDR3 has 17 residues. Trimming took off 2 bases at V and 6 bases at J, with 23 bases between the two ends. Germline assignment: CDR1 SNHLY and CDR2 FYNNEI. The CDR3 here is CASSELNSGTFDGEQYF. CDR3 nucleotides: TGTGCCAGCAGTGAACTCAACTCCGGGACTTTCGACGGCGAGCAGTACTTC.

The chain employs TRBV6-2 or TRBV6-3 and TRBJ2-1; D remains unclear. The ends were cut back, 3 bases at V and 2 bases at J, with 5 bases in the middle. The CDR3 loop spans 13 amino acids. From germline, CDR1 is MNHEY and CDR2 SVGEGT. CDR3 nucleotide sequence: TGTGCCAGCAGTTATCGTGCCTACAATGAGCAGTTCTTC. Its protein is CASSYRAYNEQFF.

V is TRBV6-5 and J is TRBJ2-7; a possible D gene is TRBD2 (6 bases). Germline-derived CDR1 and CDR2 are MNHEY and SVGAGI. This CDR3 is built from 12 residues. Trimming took off 2 bases at V and 9 bases at J, with 11 bases between the two ends. CDR3: CASSYGRSAQYF. The CDR3 bases are TGTGCCAGCAGTTACGGGAGGTCGGCGCAGTACTTC.

The chain has TRBV7-6 and TRBJ2-1; 12 nucleotides agree with TRBD2. J gave up 4 bases and V 5 bases, and 3 bases lay outside the gene matches. This CDR3 region has 15 residues. Germline V gene lookup returns CDR1 SGHVS and CDR2 FNYEAQ. The CDR3 spells CASSRTSGVYNEQFF. The CDR3, as DNA: TGTGCCAGCAGCCGGACTAGCGGGGTGTACAATGAGCAGTTCTTC.

V usage is TRBV6-6 and J usage is TRBJ2-1, with unresolved D. V dropped 5 bases and J dropped 7 bases, with 6 bases sitting between them. The germline V gene encodes CDR1 MNHNY and CDR2 SVGAGI (reference sequence). The length of the CDR3 is 11 residues. The CDR3 protein is CASSHSNEQFF. The CDR3 DNA follows: TGTGCCAGCAGTCATAGTAATGAGCAGTTCTTC.

The chain links TRBV2 to TRBJ2-1; perhaps TRBD2 as D (6 bases). V was pared by 10 bases and J by 0 bases, with 10 bases between. Germline CDR1 SNHLY, CDR2 FYNNEI. The length of the CDR3 is 13 residues. CDR3 loop: CATLAASYNEQFF. CDR3 coding DNA: TGTGCCACGTTAGCGGCCTCCTACAATGAGCAGTTCTTC.

The chain combines TRBV7-8 with TRBJ1-6; maybe TRBD1 (5 bases). The CDR3 extends over 12 amino acids. In germline, CDR1 is SGHVS, CDR2 FQNEAQ. V gave up 2 bases and J gave up 14 bases, with 10 bases separating them. CDR3 sequence reads: CASSLQGLSLHF. The CDR3 region has the DNA TGTGCCAGCAGCTTACAGGGATTATCCCTCCACTTT.